Following are 32 T cell receptor beta chains from one sample sequenced in a study of radiation and T cells in renal cell carcinoma. Time point described: baseline pretreatment blood. Treatment given: 15 Gy SBRT to primary tumor, nephrectomy 4 weeks later. Sequencing used immunoSEQ multiplex PCR; TCRdb keeps in-frame clones, though not all of them. The sample lists about 140,000 clones; 75% to 90% were seen once. The sequences come from blood, collected from a patient whose treatment included radiotherapy and nephrectomy. Source of these receptors: a woman aged 50 to 65 with renal cell carcinoma.

The chain couples TRBV6-1 to TRBJ2-3, with D possibly being TRBD1 or TRBD2 (5 bases each). CDR1 and CDR2 (germline): MNHNS, SASEGT. The CDR3 spans 14 residues. Trimming removed 3 bases at V and 0 bases at J, with 7 bases between. The CDR3 sequence: CASSEGDSTDTQYF. The CDR3 DNA is TGTGCCAGCAGTGAGGGGGATAGCACAGATACGCAGTATTTT.

The gene calls are TRBV19 and TRBJ2-7; TRBD2 matches 12 bases. The CDR3 has 15 residues. The V gene's germline CDR1 is LNHDA and CDR2 SQIVND (reference sequence). The V and J ends lost 6 bases and 3 bases, in that order; junction bases with no gene match: 6. The CDR3 coding sequence is TGTGCCAGTAGCGGACTAGCGGGAACCTTCTACGAGCAGTACTTC. Its protein is CASSGLAGTFYEQYF.

This chain connects TRBV7-9 to TRBJ2-7, with D unresolved. The ends were cut back, 11 bases at V and 1 base at J, with 15 bases in the middle. The CDR3 has 13 residues. Germline CDR1 reads SEHNR; CDR2 reads FQNEAQ (reference sequence). CDR3: CALGTESSYEQYF. The DNA for the CDR3 is TGTGCCCTTGGCACAGAATCGTCCTACGAGCAGTACTTC.

This clone was seen only once. This chain joins TRBV29-1 and TRBJ2-5; D is undetermined. This CDR3 is built from 11 residues. CDR1 and CDR2 (germline): SQVTM, ANQGSEA. Deletions cut 7 bases from V and 0 bases from J, with 6 bases between. The CDR3 here is CSGQYQETQYF. Written as DNA, the CDR3 is TGCAGCGGTCAATACCAAGAGACCCAGTACTTC.

This clone was seen a handful of times. J is TRBJ2-2 and V is TRBV7-2, with 7 bases identical to TRBD1. This CDR3 has 15 amino acids. With V trimmed by 5 bases and J by 1 base, 4 bases remained unmatched. Germline V gene data show CDR1 as SGHTA and CDR2 as FQGNSA. The CDR3 bases are TGTGCCAGCAGCCAGGGGGACAGGAACACCGGGGAGCTGTTTTTT. It is translated as CASSQGDRNTGELFF.

The chain couples TRBV5-6 to TRBJ1-1, with a weak D call TRBD1 (5 bases). Deletions cut 0 bases from V and 4 bases from J, with 13 bases between. The CDR3 sequence is 15 residues long. Germline CDR1 reads SGHDT; CDR2 reads YYEEEE. This CDR3 reads CASSLAGGYSTEAFF. The CDR3 bases are TGTGCCAGCAGCTTGGCGGGGGGGTATAGCACTGAAGCTTTCTTT. The full variable domain, rest sourced from reference TRBV5-6 and TRBJ1-1, is DAGVTQSPTHLIKTRGQQVTLRCSPKSGHDTVSWYQQALGQGPQFIFQYYEEEERQRGNFPDRFSGHQFPNYSSELNVNALLLGDSALYLCASSLAGGYSTEAFFGQGTRLTVV.

The J gene is TRBJ2-1, the V gene TRBV6-1, with D tentatively TRBD2 (6 bases). The V and J ends lost 8 bases and 4 bases respectively, with 9 bases between them. CDR1 and CDR2 (germline): MNHNS, SASEGT. CDR3 size: 12 residues. The CDR3 region has the DNA TGTGCCAGCTTAGGGACTTACAATGAGCAGTTCTTC. Its protein is CASLGTYNEQFF.

The chain has TRBV5-4 and TRBJ2-1, with 12 bases that match TRBD2. The ends lost 4 bases at V and 7 bases at J; junction bases unmatched: 6. Germline V lookup: CDR1 SGHNT, CDR2 YYREEE (reference sequence). This CDR3 comprises 15 residues. Here the CDR3 reads CASSKTSGSINEQFF. CDR3 coding DNA: TGTGCCAGCAGCAAGACTAGCGGGAGTATTAATGAGCAGTTCTTC.

V gene TRBV7-3 combines with J gene TRBJ2-7; no clear D gene. Trimming shortened V by 0 bases and J by 4 bases, and 7 bases separated the two germline ends. This CDR3 spans 13 amino acids. Per the germline V gene, CDR1 is SGHTA and CDR2 is FQGTGA. The CDR3 sequence: CASSLTTGYEQYF. The CDR3 bases are TGTGCCAGCAGCTTAACGACGGGTTACGAGCAGTACTTC.

V gene TRBV7-9 combines with J gene TRBJ1-1; D unresolved. V lost 5 bases and J 1 base, leaving 11 bases between the germline ends. The CDR3 length is 14 residues. Germline CDR1 is SEHNR and CDR2 is FQNEAQ (reference sequence). CDR3: CASSLMSPNTEAFF. As DNA, the CDR3 is TGTGCCAGCAGCCTCATGAGCCCGAACACTGAAGCTTTCTTT.

V usage is TRBV7-2 and J usage is TRBJ2-3; 7 positions match TRBD1. The ends lost 5 bases at V and 4 bases at J; junction bases unmatched: 3. Germline CDR1 and CDR2: SGHTA and FQGNSA. There are 13 residues in the CDR3. CDR3 residues: CASSRQGPDTQYF. The CDR3 coding sequence is TGTGCCAGCAGCCGACAGGGCCCAGATACGCAGTATTTT.

The CDR3 coding sequence is TGTGCCAGCACCCCCTCTGGGGCCAACGTCCTGACTTTC. Residues: CASTPSGANVLTF. This chain uses TRBV7-9 with TRBJ2-6; no firm D call. This CDR3 has 13 residues. Per germline, CDR1 SEHNR and CDR2 FQNEAQ (reference sequence). The ends were cut back, 7 bases at V and 0 bases at J, with 4 bases in the middle.

V gene TRBV10-1 combines with J gene TRBJ2-1; TRBD2 matches at 7 bases. Trimming removed 8 bases from V and 3 bases from J; junction bases left unmatched: 1. Germline assignment: CDR1 WNHNN and CDR2 SYGVQD (reference sequence). This CDR3 has 12 amino acids. The CDR3 here is CASGGSYNEQFF. CDR3 bases: TGCGCCAGCGGCGGGAGCTACAATGAGCAGTTCTTC.

The V call is TRBV10-3, the J call TRBJ2-2, with D unresolved. Trimming left V 3 bases short and J 2 bases short, with 7 bases between. The CDR3 is 14 amino acids. Germline V lookup: CDR1 ENHRY, CDR2 SYGVKD. CDR3 sequence reads: CAISDSGNTGELFF. The CDR3 coding sequence is TGTGCCATCAGTGATTCAGGAAACACCGGGGAGCTGTTTTTT.

The J gene is TRBJ2-7, the V gene TRBV7-2, with D possibly matching TRBD2 (7 bases). In germline, CDR1 is SGHTA, CDR2 FQGNSA. The CDR3 is 15 amino acids. Deletions cut 5 bases from V and 2 bases from J, with 16 bases between. CDR3 bases: TGTGCCAGCAGCCCTACTGGGAGGGGGACCTACGAGCAGTACTTC. This translates into CASSPTGRGTYEQYF.

The V gene is TRBV5-5, the J gene TRBJ2-6, with TRBD1 identical over 8 bases. CDR3 length equals 16 residues. J lost 1 base, V lost 1 base, and 1 base had no gene match. Per germline, CDR1 SGHKS and CDR2 YYEKEE (reference sequence). CDR3 protein: CASSLRQGSGANVLTF. In DNA, the CDR3 is TGTGCCAGCAGCTTGAGACAGGGGTCTGGGGCCAACGTCCTGACTTTC.

The chain has TRBV7-8 and TRBJ1-1, with D possibly matching TRBD1 (5 bases). Germline assignment: CDR1 SGHVS and CDR2 FQNEAQ. The CDR3 consists of 18 residues. The V gene lost 4 bases and the J gene lost 4 bases, with 25 bases spanning the gap. CDR3 amino acids: CASSSDLSGTGSGTEAFF. For the CDR3, the DNA is TGTGCCAGCAGCTCGGACTTATCGGGGACTGGGTCGGGCACTGAAGCTTTCTTT.

This rearrangement joins TRBV9 to TRBJ1-4; 10 bases are a match to TRBD1. Trimming removed 4 bases from V and 6 bases from J; junction bases left unmatched: 6. Germline V gene sequence: CDR1 SGDLS, CDR2 YYNGEE. The CDR3 loop spans 15 amino acids. The CDR3 protein is CASSQTGTGDEKLFF. CDR3 nucleotide sequence: TGTGCCAGCAGCCAGACCGGGACAGGGGATGAAAAACTGTTTTTT. The full variable domain, rest sourced from reference TRBV9 and TRBJ1-4, is DSGVTQTPKHLITATGQRVTLRCSPRSGDLSVYWYQQSLDQGLQFLIQYYNGEERAKGNILERFSAQQFPDLHSELNLSSLELGDSALYFCASSQTGTGDEKLFFGSGTQLSVL.

This clone was recorded only once. This sequence joins TRBV5-1 and TRBJ1-2, with 9 bases matching TRBD1. Germline loops: CDR1 SGHRS, CDR2 YFSETQ. The CDR3 is 14 amino acids. Losses at the gene ends were 5 bases for V and 8 bases for J; bases not matched to a gene: 10. This chain's CDR3 is CASSLRTGEDGYTF. The CDR3 DNA reads TGCGCCAGCAGTTTACGGACAGGGGAGGACGGCTACACCTTC.

This chain uses TRBV5-6 with TRBJ2-5; 13 nucleotides align to TRBD2. The germline gives CDR1 SGHDT, CDR2 YYEEEE. V trimming: 4 bases; J trimming: 8 bases; junction bases outside the gene matches: 14. The CDR3 loop spans 17 amino acids. CDR3 bases: TGTGCCAGCAGCGGGACAAGACTAGCGGGGGGATCACCAACCCAGTACTTC. It specifies CASSGTRLAGGSPTQYF.

The chain uses TRBV27 and TRBJ2-2; TRBD2 matches 16 bases. Germline trimming cut 5 bases from V and 6 bases from J; bases unmatched to any gene: 12. CDR1 is MNHEY and CDR2 is SMNVEV in the germline V gene (reference sequence). The CDR3 has 19 amino acids. CDR3 sequence: CASSPQGLAGGPIAGELFF. CDR3 coding DNA: TGTGCCAGCAGTCCCCAGGGACTAGCGGGGGGGCCAATCGCCGGGGAGCTGTTTTTT.

The rearrangement links TRBV5-6 to TRBJ2-7; maybe TRBD2 (5 bases). Germline-derived CDR1 and CDR2 are SGHDT and YYEEEE. Trimming took 5 bases from V and 1 from J, leaving 7 bases between them. This CDR3 comprises 12 residues. The CDR3 sequence is CASSAGSYEQYF. The CDR3 bases are TGTGCCAGCAGTGCGGGTTCCTACGAGCAGTACTTC. Based on the CDR3 plus reference TRBV5-6 and TRBJ2-7, the full variable domain is DAGVTQSPTHLIKTRGQQVTLRCSPKSGHDTVSWYQQALGQGPQFIFQYYEEEERQRGNFPDRFSGHQFPNYSSELNVNALLLGDSALYLCASSAGSYEQYFGPGTRLTVT.

The chain employs TRBV6-5 and TRBJ2-7; D unresolved. V gave up 2 bases and J gave up 5 bases, with 4 bases separating them. Germline V gene lookup returns CDR1 MNHEY and CDR2 SVGAGI. The CDR3 spans 11 residues. The CDR3 nucleotides read TGTGCCAGCAGTTACCTCGACGAGCAGTACTTC. This sequence encodes CASSYLDEQYF.

The chain employs TRBV5-1 and TRBJ1-2, with a tentative D call TRBD1 (5 bases). The CDR3 is made up of 14 amino acids. Germline values: CDR1 SGHRS, CDR2 YFSETQ. The V end was cut by 5 bases, the J end by 4 bases, with 15 bases between. CDR3 sequence: CASRWDLLVYGYTF. The CDR3 nucleotides read TGCGCCAGCAGATGGGACCTTCTCGTCTATGGCTACACCTTC.

The V and J genes are TRBV10-2 and TRBJ2-7, with 11 bases aligning to TRBD1. The CDR3 sequence is 15 residues long. The J segment lost 8 bases and the V segment lost 3 bases, leaving 9 bases of the junction unmatched. Germline loops: CDR1 WSHSY, CDR2 SAAADI. The CDR3, as DNA: TGCGCCAGCAGTGACCCGGGACAGGGGGTTGTAAAGCAGTACTTC. It codes for CASSDPGQGVVKQYF.

The rearrangement joins TRBV9 to TRBJ1-4; D not resolved. This CDR3 spans 15 amino acids. Germline lookup yields CDR1 SGDLS and CDR2 YYNGEE. V lost 3 bases to trimming and J lost 9 bases, with 18 bases between them. The DNA for the CDR3 is TGTGCCAGCAGCGCATCGGTCACGGGTACACAAAAACTGTTTTTT. This gives the protein CASSASVTGTQKLFF.

This clone was seen only a few times. The chain recombines TRBV30 with TRBJ2-1; D may be TRBD2 (5 bases). The V gene lost 0 bases and the J gene lost 8 bases, with 11 bases spanning the gap. CDR3 size: 13 residues. CDR1 and CDR2 (germline): GTSNPN, SVGIG (reference sequence). CDR3 in DNA: TGTGCCTGGAGTGTAGGGAACGGGGATGAGCAGTTCTTC. Encoded protein: CAWSVGNGDEQFF.

The V and J genes are TRBV6-1 and TRBJ2-2; weak D call: TRBD2 (5 bases). V gave up 6 bases and J gave up 6 bases, with 11 bases separating them. The CDR3 has 13 residues. Germline V lookup: CDR1 MNHNS, CDR2 SASEGT. CDR3 DNA: TGTGCCAGCAGAGAGGGTTCGTCCGGGGAGCTGTTTTTT. The encoded protein is CASREGSSGELFF.

V gene TRBV25-1 combines with J gene TRBJ2-3; tentatively, D is TRBD1 (5 bases). Germline CDR1 and CDR2: MGHDK and SYGVNS. V was pared by 1 base and J by 2 bases, with 10 bases between. This CDR3 is built from 15 residues. CDR3 bases: TGTGCCAGCAGTGAATTGTCAGGGTTCACAGATACGCAGTATTTT. Protein sequence: CASSELSGFTDTQYF. The whole variable domain, remainder taken from reference TRBV25-1 and TRBJ2-3, is EADIYQTPRYLVIGTGKKITLECSQTMGHDKMYWYQQDPGMELHLIHYSYGVNSTEKGDLSSESTVSRIRTEHFPLTLESARPSHTSQYLCASSELSGFTDTQYFGPGTRLTVL.

The chain employs TRBV9 and TRBJ2-1; weak D call: TRBD2 (5 bases). The V and J ends lost 0 bases and 2 bases respectively, with 9 bases between them. Germline CDR1 reads SGDLS; CDR2 reads YYNGEE. The length of the CDR3 is 15 residues. The CDR3 region is CASSVVAGPYNEQFF. In DNA, the CDR3 is TGTGCCAGCAGCGTAGTGGCGGGCCCCTACAATGAGCAGTTCTTC.

This clone was seen more than once but under ten times. V gene TRBV29-1 combines with J gene TRBJ1-4, with 8 bases identical to TRBD1. In germline, CDR1 is SQVTM, CDR2 ANQGSEA. V lost 7 bases and J lost 7; bases outside the gene matches: 5. The length of the CDR3 is 12 residues. CDR3 nucleotide sequence: TGCAGCGGACGCACAGGGGGTGAAAAACTGTTTTTT. Residues: CSGRTGGEKLFF. The whole variable domain, filled in from reference TRBV29-1 and TRBJ1-4, reads SAVISQKPSRDICQRGTSLTIQCQVDSQVTMMFWYRQQPGQSLTLIATANQGSEATYESGFVIDKFPISRPNLTFSTLTVSNMSPEDSSIYLCSGRTGGEKLFFGSGTQLSVL.

The chain joins TRBV5-4 to TRBJ1-2, with D tentatively TRBD1 (6 bases). This CDR3 spans 12 amino acids. Germline assignment: CDR1 SGHNT and CDR2 YYREEE (reference sequence). Trimming left V 4 bases short and J 4 bases short, with 8 bases between. The CDR3 spells CASSLDSYGYTF. Here the CDR3 DNA reads TGTGCCAGCAGCCTGGACAGCTATGGCTACACCTTC.